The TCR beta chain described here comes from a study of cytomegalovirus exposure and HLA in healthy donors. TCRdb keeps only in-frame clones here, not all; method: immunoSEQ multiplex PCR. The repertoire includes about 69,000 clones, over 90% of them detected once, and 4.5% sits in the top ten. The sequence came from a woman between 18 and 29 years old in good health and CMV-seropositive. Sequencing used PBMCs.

DNA for the CDR3: TGTGCCAGCAGCTTGCGGAGCTCTGGAAACACCATATATTTT. Translation: CASSLRSSGNTIYF. This chain links TRBV5-4 with TRBJ1-3; D is unclear. V shed 1 base and J shed 0 bases, with 5 bases lying between them. The CDR3 is 14 residues long. Germline-derived CDR1 and CDR2 are SGHNT and YYREEE (reference sequence).